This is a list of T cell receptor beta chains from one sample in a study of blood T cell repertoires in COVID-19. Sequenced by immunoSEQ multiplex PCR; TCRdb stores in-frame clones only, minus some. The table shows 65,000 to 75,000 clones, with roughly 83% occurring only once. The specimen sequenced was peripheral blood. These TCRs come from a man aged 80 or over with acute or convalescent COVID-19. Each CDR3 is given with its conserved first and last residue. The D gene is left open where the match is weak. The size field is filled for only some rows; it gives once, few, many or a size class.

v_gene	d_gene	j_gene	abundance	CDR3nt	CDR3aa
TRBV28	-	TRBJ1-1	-	TGTGCCAGCACTTCCCGTAGGAACACTGAAGCTTTCTTT	CASTSRRNTEAFF
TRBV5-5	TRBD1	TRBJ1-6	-	TGTGCCAGCAGCCGACAGGGGGCGGATTCACCCCTCCACTTT	CASSRQGADSPLHF
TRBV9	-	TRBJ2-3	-	TGTGCCAGCAGCGTAGTACCCAGGGGTAGCGGCACAGATACGCAGTATTTT	CASSVVPRGSGTDTQYF
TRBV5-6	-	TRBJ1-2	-	TGTGCCAGCAGCCTCGGACAGTCTGGCTATGGCTACACCTTC	CASSLGQSGYGYTF
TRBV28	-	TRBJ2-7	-	TGTGCCAGCAGCCCGACAGTCTACGAGCAGTACTTC	CASSPTVYEQYF
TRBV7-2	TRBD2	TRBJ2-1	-	TGTGCCAGCAGCCAGGGACTAGCGGGGGGGAGAAACAATGAGCAGTTCTTC	CASSQGLAGGRNNEQFF
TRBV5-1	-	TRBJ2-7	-	TGCGCCAGCAGCTTTTTTCCGGGACTTGTATACGAGCAGTACTTC	CASSFFPGLVYEQYF
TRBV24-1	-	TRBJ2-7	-	TGTGCCACCAGTCCAGGGATCTCCAACTCCTACGAGCAGTACTTC	CATSPGISNSYEQYF
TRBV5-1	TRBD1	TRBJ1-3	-	TGCGCCAGCAGCTTGGACCAACAGGGGTCTGGAAACACCATATATTTT	CASSLDQQGSGNTIYF
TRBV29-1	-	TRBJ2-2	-	TGCAGCGGTGAAGGACAGATCACCGGGGAGCTGTTTTTT	CSGEGQITGELFF
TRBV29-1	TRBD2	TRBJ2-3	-	TGCAGCGTTATCCCTAGCGGAGGCGGAGATACGCAGTATTTT	CSVIPSGGGDTQYF
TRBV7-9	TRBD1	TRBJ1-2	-	TGTGCCAGCAGCTTAGCGTACGGACAGGCTAACTATGGCTACACCTTC	CASSLAYGQANYGYTF
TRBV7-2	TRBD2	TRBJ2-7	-	TGTGCCAGCAGCCGGGGGGATTCCTACGAGCAGTACTTC	CASSRGDSYEQYF
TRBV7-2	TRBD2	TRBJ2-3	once	TGTGCCAGCAGCGCAGAACCGGGACTAGCGGGAAGGGGGACAGATACGCAGTATTTT	CASSAEPGLAGRGTDTQYF
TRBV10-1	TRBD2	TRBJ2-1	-	TGCGCCAGCAGTGAGTATAGTAGCGGGAGAAATGAGCAGTTCTTC	CASSEYSSGRNEQFF
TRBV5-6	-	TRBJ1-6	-	TGTGCCAGCAGCCCCTATAAGGAGGGTGATTCACCCCTCCACTTT	CASSPYKEGDSPLHF
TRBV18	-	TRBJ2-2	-	TGTGCCAGCTCACAAGGAGAGGGTCTGACCGGGGAGCTGTTTTTT	CASSQGEGLTGELFF
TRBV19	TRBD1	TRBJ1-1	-	TGTGCCAGTAGTATAAGACAGGGGGTTGGTGGAACTGAAGCTTTCTTT	CASSIRQGVGGTEAFF
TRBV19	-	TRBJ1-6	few	TGTGCCAGTAGTAGACAAAATTCACCCCTCCACTTT	CASSRQNSPLHF
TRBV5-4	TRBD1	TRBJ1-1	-	TGTGCCAGCAGCCGACAGGGTGACACTGAAGCTTTCTTT	CASSRQGDTEAFF
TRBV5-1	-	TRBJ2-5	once	TGCGCCAGCAGCCAGCAAGAGACCCAGTACTTC	CASSQQETQYF
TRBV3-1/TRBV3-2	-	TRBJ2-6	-	TGTGCCAGCAGCCAGGGCAGCTCTGGGGCCAACGTCCTGACTTTC	CASSQGSSGANVLTF
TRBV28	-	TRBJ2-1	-	TGTGCCAGCAGCCCCCCGGGGAGCTCCTACAATGAGCAGTTCTTC	CASSPPGSSYNEQFF
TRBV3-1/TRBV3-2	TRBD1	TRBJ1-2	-	TGTGCCAGCAGCCAAGGGGGACAGATGCGTACCTTC	CASSQGGQMRTF